The rows below give T cell receptor beta chains drawn from one sample of a study of blood T cell repertoires in COVID-19. The data were produced by immunoSEQ multiplex PCR, yet TCRdb's version contains in-frame clones alone and is incomplete. The sample has 210,000 or so clones, around 88% seen once; the top ten hold more than 1.4%. Sequencing was carried out using peripheral blood. The origin of the receptors is a man younger than 30 with active or convalescent COVID-19. The CDR3 runs from the conserved cysteine through the conserved F or W. Fields, in order: J gene, V gene, clone size, D gene, CDR3 protein, CDR3 DNA. The D gene is left open where the match is weak. Some rows mark clone size as missing; the rest say once, few, many or name a class of expanded clone.

>TRBJ1-6|TRBV6-6|NA|NA
CASSPRAARQSYNSPLHF
TGTGCCAGCAGTCCCAGAGCCGCTCGACAGTCCTATAATTCACCCCTCCACTTT
>TRBJ1-1|TRBV27|NA|TRBD1
CASSPRGTGNVAFF
TGTGCCAGCAGTCCGCGTGGGACAGGGAATGTCGCTTTCTTT
>TRBJ1-6|TRBV27|NA|TRBD1
CASSTLGGQGSSSYNSPLHF
TGTGCCAGCAGTACCCTCGGGGGACAGGGGTCGAGCTCCTATAATTCACCCCTCCACTTT
>TRBJ2-5|TRBV3-1/TRBV3-2|NA|NA
CASSQRGRKGTQYF
TGTGCCAGCAGCCAAAGGGGCCGAAAAGGGACCCAGTACTTC
>TRBJ2-1|TRBV11-2|once|NA
CASSSKLGLYNEQFF
TGTGCCAGCAGCTCGAAACTGGGACTTTACAATGAGCAGTTCTTC
>TRBJ2-5|TRBV6-5|NA|TRBD1
CASRKQGVGTQYF
TGTGCCAGCAGAAAACAGGGGGTGGGGACCCAGTACTTC
>TRBJ1-5|TRBV7-8|NA|TRBD1
CASNNGQGNKPQHF
TGTGCCAGCAACAACGGACAGGGGAATAAGCCCCAGCATTTT
>TRBJ2-2|TRBV6-4|many|NA
CASSGGQNTGELFF
TGTGCCAGCAGTGGGGGACAAAACACCGGGGAGCTGTTTTTT
>TRBJ2-3|TRBV3-1/TRBV3-2|NA|TRBD2
CASSQVSGNTDTQYF
TGTGCCAGCAGCCAAGTTAGCGGGAACACAGATACGCAGTATTTT
>TRBJ2-7|TRBV6-5|NA|NA
CASSRQVRGEQYF
TGTGCCAGCAGCAGACAGGTCCGTGGCGAGCAGTACTTC
>TRBJ2-7|TRBV30|NA|NA
CAWSQGVGTYEQYF
TGTGCCTGGAGTCAAGGGGTAGGGACCTACGAGCAGTACTTC
>TRBJ1-1|TRBV5-4|NA|NA
CASSSRGTEAFF
TGTGCCAGCAGCTCCAGGGGCACTGAAGCTTTCTTT
>TRBJ2-1|TRBV2|NA|TRBD2
CASLAGAVDEQFF
TGTGCCAGCTTGGCGGGAGCGGTCGATGAGCAGTTCTTC
>TRBJ2-5|TRBV10-1|NA|TRBD2
CASSDRLAGVEETQYF
TGCGCCAGCAGTGATAGACTAGCGGGAGTGGAAGAGACCCAGTACTTC
>TRBJ2-5|TRBV6-2/TRBV6-3|NA|TRBD1
CASSDREETQYF
TGTGCCAGCAGTGACAGGGAAGAGACCCAGTACTTC
>TRBJ1-5|TRBV20-1|NA|NA
CSASVAGNQPQHF
TGCAGTGCTAGTGTCGCGGGCAATCAGCCCCAGCATTTT
>TRBJ1-1|TRBV5-1|NA|NA
CASSIGAREDEAFF
TGCGCCAGCAGCATTGGGGCCCGAGAGGACGAAGCTTTCTTT